The entry that follows covers one T cell receptor (beta chain) sequence. Its antigen specificity is not known. No base-level quality is on record; no much larger clone is a single base apart. This specimen belongs to a study of OX40 agonist ivuxolimab in advanced cancers. In terms of the full investigation: Ivuxolimab was a fully human IgG2 agonistic monoclonal antibody targeting the costimulatory receptor OX40 (CD134). Intravenous ivuxolimab was administered to patients every 2 weeks at six dose levels: 0.01, 0.1, 0.3, 1.5, 3 and 10 mg/kg. Among the 52 dose-escalation patients, around 20 had hepatocellular carcinoma, about 15 melanoma, 9 renal cell carcinoma and 9 head and neck cancer. In the dose-escalation cohort, more than 75% of patients were male, and the mean age was around 60 years, with a range of roughly 20 to 80. Prior anti-PD-1, anti-PD-L1 or anti-CTLA-4 therapy was permitted, and checkpoint inhibitors had been received by about two fifths of dose-escalation patients. Three dose-escalation patients achieved partial responses, one with hepatocellular carcinoma and two with cutaneous melanoma. Peripheral TCRbeta sequencing was intended to test whether TCR sequence diversity was altered and clonal T-cell expansion was caused by ivuxolimab. The paper covers the monotherapy dose-escalation part of the phase I ivuxolimab trial, which included N of about 50 patients. The full study reports these points: At doses from 0.1 to 3.0 mg/kg, clonal expansion was seen in both CD4+ and CD8+ blood T cells between baseline and week 6. After ivuxolimab, more expanded clones were found on average in CD8+ T cells than in CD4+ T cells. In the 0.1-3.0 mg/kg groups, partial responders had among the lowest normalized peripheral clonal expansion, particularly in CD8+ T cells. Which antigens the clonally expanded peripheral T cells were specific for was not determined. Low levels of normalized T-cell clonal expansion were also shown by some nonresponding patients.

The CDR3 starts with the cysteine, ends with the phenylalanine, and has 13 residues. Only the CDR3 portion is preserved as DNA: 39 bases, with reading frame beginning at the first base. For CDR1 and CDR2, the germline V gene lists MNHEY and SVGAGI. Relative to germline, V is 6 bases shorter and J is 2 bases shorter, with 11 bases between their ends. Patients with a history of autoimmune disease or receiving systemic immunosuppression were excluded from the trial. Peripheral blood for TCR sequencing was drawn from every dose cohort at baseline, at cycle 4 day 1 and at cycle 7 day 1. Samples came from an open-label, multicenter, first-in-human phase I dose-escalation trial of ivuxolimab. Adults with locally advanced or metastatic melanoma, renal cell carcinoma, hepatocellular carcinoma or head and neck squamous cell carcinoma were enrolled in the trial. Before TCR sequencing, CD4+ T cells and CD8+ T cells from peripheral blood were sorted into separate populations.

Genomic DNA was isolated from the sorted cells so that the TCRbeta CDR3 region could be sequenced. TCRbeta CDR3 regions were sequenced using the immunoSEQ Assay. Imported from immuneACCESS, the table was reduced by TCRdb to in-frame sequences with V and J called. These copies leave out some clones; in studies compared against another copy, an unresolved V gene accounts for under half, and the cause of the remainder is not known. Present in this sample are roughly 70,000 clones, approximately 80% of which were seen just once. Approximately 2.4% of the sample is in the top ten clones. The TCR was taken from an adult with an advanced solid tumor such as melanoma, head and neck, liver or kidney cancer. This specimen consisted of CD4+ or CD8+ T cells sorted from blood, obtained in a trial of the OX40 agonist ivuxolimab. The chain is assembled from TRBV6-5 and TRBJ2-7; no D gene call is confident. This receptor has the CDR3 CASSNSGTYEQYF. The sequence in DNA is TGTGCCAGCAGCAACAGTGGTACCTACGAGCAGTACTTC.